This T cell receptor (beta chain) originates from a study of T cell responses to AZD1222 COVID-19 vaccine. The CDR3 is 13 residues long. The ends were cut back, 3 bases at V and 5 bases at J, with 8 bases in the middle. CDR1 is SGHRS and CDR2 is YFSETQ in the germline V gene. The table came from immunoSEQ multiplex PCR; TCRdb's copy has only in-frame clones and leaves some out. The table includes just under 85,000 clones, around 86% detected once. This clone was detected a few times. The chain is built from TRBV5-1 and TRBJ1-4; D is undetermined. The specimen comprised peripheral blood, sampled on day 0 of AZD1222 vaccination. The receptor comes from an adult in good health. The CDR3 DNA reads as TGCGCCAGCAGCTGGGCAGTCAATGAAAAACTGTTTTTT. The encoded protein is CASSWAVNEKLFF.